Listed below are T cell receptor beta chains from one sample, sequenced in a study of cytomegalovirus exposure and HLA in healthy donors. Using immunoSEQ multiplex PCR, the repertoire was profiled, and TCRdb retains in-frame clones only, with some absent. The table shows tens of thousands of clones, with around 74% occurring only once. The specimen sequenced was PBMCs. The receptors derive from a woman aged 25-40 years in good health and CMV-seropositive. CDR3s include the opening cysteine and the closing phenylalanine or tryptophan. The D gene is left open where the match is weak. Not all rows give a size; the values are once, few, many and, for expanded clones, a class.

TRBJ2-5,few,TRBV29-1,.,TGCAGCGTTGAAGGGGGGGACCAAGAGACCCAGTACTTC,CSVEGGDQETQYF
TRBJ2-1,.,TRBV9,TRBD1,TGTGCCAGCAGCCCCCAGGGACAGGGGACCAATGAGCAGTTCTTC,CASSPQGQGTNEQFF
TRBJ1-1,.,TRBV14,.,TGTGCCAGCAGCCAAGATTACGGGACTTTGAACACTGAAGCTTTCTTT,CASSQDYGTLNTEAFF
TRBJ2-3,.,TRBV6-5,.,TGTGCCAGCCTAAGCCCCACAGATACGCAGTATTTT,CASLSPTDTQYF
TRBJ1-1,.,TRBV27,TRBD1,TGTGCCAGCAGCCCCTTGACCGTCACAGGGGGAGCTTTCTTT,CASSPLTVTGGAFF
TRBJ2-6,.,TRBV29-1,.,TGCAGCGTTGCGTCTGGGGCCAACGTCCTGACTTTC,CSVASGANVLTF
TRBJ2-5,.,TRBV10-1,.,TGCGCCAGCAGTGAAATGGCAGGGGCAATCTCGACCCAGTACTTC,CASSEMAGAISTQYF
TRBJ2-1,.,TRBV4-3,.,TGCGCCAGCAGCCAAGATCCTGACAGCTCCTACAATGAGCAGTTCTTC,CASSQDPDSSYNEQFF
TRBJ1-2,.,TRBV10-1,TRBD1,TGCGCCAGCAGTCAAACAGGGGCCTATGGCTACACCTTC,CASSQTGAYGYTF
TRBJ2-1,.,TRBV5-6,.,TGTGCCAGCAGCTTGGGGGGCGCCGCGTTCTTC,CASSLGGAAFF
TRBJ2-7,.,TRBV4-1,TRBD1,TGCGCCAGCAGCCAAGGACCGGGACAGAGCTCCTACGAGCAGTACTTC,CASSQGPGQSSYEQYF
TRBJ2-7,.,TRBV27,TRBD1,TGTGCCAGTTGGTTCTCAGGGGGTTGGGAGCAGTACTTC,CASWFSGGWEQYF
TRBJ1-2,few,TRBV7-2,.,TGTGCCAGCAGCACCCGGACAGAAAACTATGGCTACACCTTC,CASSTRTENYGYTF
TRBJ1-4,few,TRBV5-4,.,TGTGCCAGCAGCGACGGAGGCAGGGGAACTAATGAAAAACTGTTTTTT,CASSDGGRGTNEKLFF
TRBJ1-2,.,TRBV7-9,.,TGTGCCAGCAGCCCCGCGGGGGATCGGGGCCATGGCTACACCTTC,CASSPAGDRGHGYTF
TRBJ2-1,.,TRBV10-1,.,TGCGCCAGCAGCGCCCAGGGATACAATGAGCAGTTCTTC,CASSAQGYNEQFF
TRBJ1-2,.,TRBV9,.,TGTGCCAGCTCAGCGACCAACTATGGCTACACCTTC,CASSATNYGYTF
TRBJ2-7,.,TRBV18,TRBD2,TGTGCCAGCTCACCCGGCGGGAGCCGGTCCTACGAGCAGTACTTC,CASSPGGSRSYEQYF
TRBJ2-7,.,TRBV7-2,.,TGTGCCAGCAGCCCGCGCGGGGCCGAGCAGTACTTC,CASSPRGAEQYF
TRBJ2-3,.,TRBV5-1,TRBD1,TGCGCCAGCAGCTTCAGGACAGGGGGCGAAGATACGCAGTATTTT,CASSFRTGGEDTQYF
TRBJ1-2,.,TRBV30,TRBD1,TGTGCCTGCAGAGGGACAGCCTCCTATGGCTACACCTTC,CACRGTASYGYTF
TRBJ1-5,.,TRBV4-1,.,TGCGCCAGCAGCCAAGCTTTTGGAGGACCGCAGAATTTT,CASSQAFGGPQNF
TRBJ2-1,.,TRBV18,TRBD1,TGTGCCAGCTCACCACCCAACAGGGGGACCTACAATGAGCAGTTCTTC,CASSPPNRGTYNEQFF
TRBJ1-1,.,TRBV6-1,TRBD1,TGTGCCAGCAGTGAAGCGTGGATGTCGACAGGGATGACTGAAGCTTTCTTT,CASSEAWMSTGMTEAFF
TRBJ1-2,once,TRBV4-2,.,TGTGCCAGCAGCCACGTTTCCCCGGGGTCCGGGACAACTAACTATGGCTACACCTTC,CASSHVSPGSGTTNYGYTF
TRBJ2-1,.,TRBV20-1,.,TGCAGTGCTAGAGGGGAGGATGAGCAGTTCTTC,CSARGEDEQFF
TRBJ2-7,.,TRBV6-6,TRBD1,TGTGCCAGCAGTCGACAGGGTTCCTACGAGCAGTACTTC,CASSRQGSYEQYF
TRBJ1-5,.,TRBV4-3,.,TGCGCCAGCAGCCAAATTTACTCAGGGAATCAGCCCCAGCATTTT,CASSQIYSGNQPQHF
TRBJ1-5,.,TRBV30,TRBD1,TGTGCCTGGAGTGTACTTCTTGCGATGGGACAGGGGAAGAATCAGCCCCAGCATTTT,CAWSVLLAMGQGKNQPQHF